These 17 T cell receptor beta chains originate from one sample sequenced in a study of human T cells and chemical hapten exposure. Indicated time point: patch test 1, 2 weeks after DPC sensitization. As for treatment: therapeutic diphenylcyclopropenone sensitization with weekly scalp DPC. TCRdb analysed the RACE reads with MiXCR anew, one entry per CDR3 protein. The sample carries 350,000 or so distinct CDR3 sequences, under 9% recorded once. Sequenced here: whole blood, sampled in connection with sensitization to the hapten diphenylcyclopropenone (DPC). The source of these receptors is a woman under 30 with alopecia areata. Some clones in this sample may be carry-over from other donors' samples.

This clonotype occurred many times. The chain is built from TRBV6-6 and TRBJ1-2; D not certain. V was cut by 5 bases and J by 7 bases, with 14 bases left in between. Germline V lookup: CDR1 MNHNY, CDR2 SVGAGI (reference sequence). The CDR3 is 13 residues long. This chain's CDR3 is CASSPQSPPGYTF. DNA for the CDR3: TGTGCCAGCAGTCCACAGTCCCCCCCTGGCTACACCTTC.

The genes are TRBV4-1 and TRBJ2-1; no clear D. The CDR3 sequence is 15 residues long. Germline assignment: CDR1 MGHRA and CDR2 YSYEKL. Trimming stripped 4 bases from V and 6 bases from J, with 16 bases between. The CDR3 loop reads CASSPREEGPNEQFF. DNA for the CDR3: TGCGCCAGCAGCCCCCGCGAGGAAGGGCCCAATGAGCAGTTCTTC.

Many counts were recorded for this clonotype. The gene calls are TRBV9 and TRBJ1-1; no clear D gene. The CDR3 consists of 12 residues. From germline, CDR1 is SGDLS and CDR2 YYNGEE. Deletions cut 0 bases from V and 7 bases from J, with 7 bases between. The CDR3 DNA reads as TGTGCCAGCAGCGTAGGCACAGATGAAGCTTTCTTT. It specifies CASSVGTDEAFF. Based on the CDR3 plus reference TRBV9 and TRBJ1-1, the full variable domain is DSGVTQTPKHLITATGQRVTLRCSPRSGDLSVYWYQQSLDQGLQFLIQYYNGEERAKGNILERFSAQQFPDLHSELNLSSLELGDSALYFCASSVGTDEAFFGQGTRLTVV.

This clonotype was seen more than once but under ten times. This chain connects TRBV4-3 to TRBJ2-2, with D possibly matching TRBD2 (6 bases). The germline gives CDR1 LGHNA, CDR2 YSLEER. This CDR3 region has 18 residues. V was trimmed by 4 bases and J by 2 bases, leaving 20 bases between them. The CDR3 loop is CASSRHLSGTGNTGELFF. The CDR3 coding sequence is TGCGCCAGCAGCCGTCATCTCTCCGGGACTGGAAACACCGGGGAGCTGTTTTTT.

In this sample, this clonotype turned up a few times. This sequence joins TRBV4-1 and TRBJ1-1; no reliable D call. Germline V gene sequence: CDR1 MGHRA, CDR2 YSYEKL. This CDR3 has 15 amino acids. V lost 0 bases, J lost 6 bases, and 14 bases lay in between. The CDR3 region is CASSQDRSTASEAFF. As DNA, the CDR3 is TGCGCCAGCAGCCAAGATCGGAGCACGGCTTCTGAAGCTTTCTTT.

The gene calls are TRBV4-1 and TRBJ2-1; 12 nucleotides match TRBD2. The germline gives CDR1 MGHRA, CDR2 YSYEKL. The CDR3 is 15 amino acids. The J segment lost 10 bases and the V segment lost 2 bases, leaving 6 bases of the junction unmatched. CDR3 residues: CASSQLTSGGGEQFF. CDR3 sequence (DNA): TGCGCCAGCAGCCAACTGACTAGCGGGGGAGGAGAGCAGTTCTTC.

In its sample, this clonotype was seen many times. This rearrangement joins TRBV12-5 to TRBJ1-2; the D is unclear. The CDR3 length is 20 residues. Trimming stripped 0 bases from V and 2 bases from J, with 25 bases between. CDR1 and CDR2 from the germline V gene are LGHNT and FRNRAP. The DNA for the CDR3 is TGTGCTAGTGGTTTGGTAGTTAACGGCCATCCAATCCTTGGGAACTATGGCTACACCTTC. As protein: CASGLVVNGHPILGNYGYTF.

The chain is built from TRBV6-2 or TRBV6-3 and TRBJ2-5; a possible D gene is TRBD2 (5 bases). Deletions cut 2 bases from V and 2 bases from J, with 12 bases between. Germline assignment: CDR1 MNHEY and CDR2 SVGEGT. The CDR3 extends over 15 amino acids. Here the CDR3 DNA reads TGTGCCAGCAGTTACACCGGAGGACCTCAAGAGACCCAGTACTTC. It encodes CASSYTGGPQETQYF.

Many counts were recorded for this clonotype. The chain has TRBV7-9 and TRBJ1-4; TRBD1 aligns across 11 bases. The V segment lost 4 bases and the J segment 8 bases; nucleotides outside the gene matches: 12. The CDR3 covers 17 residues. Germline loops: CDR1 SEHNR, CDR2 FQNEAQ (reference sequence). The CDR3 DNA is TGTGCCAGCAGCTCCGGACAGGGGGCCGGGGGATGGGAAAAACTGTTTTTT. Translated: CASSSGQGAGGWEKLFF. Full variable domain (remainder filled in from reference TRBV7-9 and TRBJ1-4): DTGVSQNPRHKITKRGQNVTFRCDPISEHNRLYWYRQTLGQGPEFLTYFQNEAQLEKSRLLSDRFSAERPKGSFSTLEIQRTEQGDSAMYLCASSSGQGAGGWEKLFFGSGTQLSVL.

The CDR3, as DNA: TGCGCCAGCAGCCGCAGAATCACCCCGGGGTCTCAAACTGAAGCTTTCTTT. Its protein product is CASSRRITPGSQTEAFF. The V call is TRBV4-1, the J call TRBJ1-1; no reliable D call. CDR3 length equals 17 residues. CDR1 is MGHRA, CDR2 YSYEKL, per germline. Trimming removed 4 bases from V and 5 bases from J, with 23 bases in between.

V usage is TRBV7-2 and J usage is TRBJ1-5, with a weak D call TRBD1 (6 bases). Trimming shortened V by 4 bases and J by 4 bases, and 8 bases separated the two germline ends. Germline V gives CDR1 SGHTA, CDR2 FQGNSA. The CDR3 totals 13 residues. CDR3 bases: TGTGCCAGCAGCTACGACAGGAATCAGCCCCAGCATTTT. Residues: CASSYDRNQPQHF.

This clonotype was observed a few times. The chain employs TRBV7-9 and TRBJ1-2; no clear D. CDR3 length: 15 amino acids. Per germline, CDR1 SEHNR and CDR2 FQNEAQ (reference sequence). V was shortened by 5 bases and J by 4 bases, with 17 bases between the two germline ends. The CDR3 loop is CASSPKDPQSYGYTF. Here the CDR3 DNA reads TGTGCCAGCAGCCCAAAAGACCCACAAAGCTATGGCTACACCTTC.

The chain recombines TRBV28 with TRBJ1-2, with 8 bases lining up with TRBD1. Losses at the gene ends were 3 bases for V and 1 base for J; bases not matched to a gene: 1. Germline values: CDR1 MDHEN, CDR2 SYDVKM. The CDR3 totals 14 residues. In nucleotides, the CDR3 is TGTGCCAGCAGTTTGGACAGGGTTAACTATGGCTACACCTTC. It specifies CASSLDRVNYGYTF.

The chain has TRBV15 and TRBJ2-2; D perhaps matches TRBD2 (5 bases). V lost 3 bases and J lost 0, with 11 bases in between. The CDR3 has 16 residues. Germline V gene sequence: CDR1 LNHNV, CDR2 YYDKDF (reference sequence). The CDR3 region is CATSRAGGSNTGELFF. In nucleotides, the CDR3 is TGTGCCACCAGCAGGGCGGGCGGATCGAACACCGGGGAGCTGTTTTTT.

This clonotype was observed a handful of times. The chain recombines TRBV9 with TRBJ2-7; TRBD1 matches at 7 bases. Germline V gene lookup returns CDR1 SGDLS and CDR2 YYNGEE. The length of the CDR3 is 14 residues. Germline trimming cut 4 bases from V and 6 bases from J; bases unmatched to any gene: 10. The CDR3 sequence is CASSTTYRGGEQYF. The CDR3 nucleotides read TGTGCCAGCAGCACCACATACAGGGGTGGCGAGCAGTACTTC.

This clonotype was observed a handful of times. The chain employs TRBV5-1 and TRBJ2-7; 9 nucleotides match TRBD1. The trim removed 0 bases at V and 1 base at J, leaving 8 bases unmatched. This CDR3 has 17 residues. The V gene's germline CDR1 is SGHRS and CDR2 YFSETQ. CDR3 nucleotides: TGCGCCAGCAGCTTGGTGGCGGCGGGACAGGGTTCCTACGAGCAGTACTTC. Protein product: CASSLVAAGQGSYEQYF.

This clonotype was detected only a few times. In DNA form, the CDR3 reads TGTGCCAGCAGCGTAGGAGTCCCAGCGGGTTACCCCGAGCAGTTCTTC. Translation gives CASSVGVPAGYPEQFF. V gene TRBV9 combines with J gene TRBJ2-1, with D maybe TRBD2 (6 bases). The CDR3 length is 16 residues. V was clipped by 0 bases and J by 10 bases, with 20 bases between them. Per germline, CDR1 SGDLS and CDR2 YYNGEE. Full variable domain (rest looked up from reference TRBV9 and TRBJ2-1): DSGVTQTPKHLITATGQRVTLRCSPRSGDLSVYWYQQSLDQGLQFLIQYYNGEERAKGNILERFSAQQFPDLHSELNLSSLELGDSALYFCASSVGVPAGYPEQFFGPGTRLTVL.